This entry lists 21 T cell receptor beta chains sequenced from one sample in a study of shared clonotypes between healthy human individuals. Profiling relied on immunoSEQ multiplex PCR, and the TCRdb table lists in-frame clones only, not all of them. Counted here are 2 million to 3 million clones, 80% to 95% occurring once; the ten biggest clones make up 0.36%. Specimen: naive CD4+ T cells from PBMCs. Regarding subset: CD45RA+ positively selected. The receptor source for this set is a man younger than 35 in good health. Some clones in this sample may be carry-over from other donors' samples.

The rearrangement uses TRBV5-1 and TRBJ2-1, with TRBD1 as a possible D gene (6 bases). Germline V lookup: CDR1 SGHRS, CDR2 YFSETQ. Trimming took off 4 bases at V and 0 bases at J, with 17 bases between the two ends. The CDR3 covers 17 residues. Written as DNA, the CDR3 is TGCGCCAGCAGCCCCACGGTGGGGGCTAGCTCCTACAATGAGCAGTTCTTC. Translation gives CASSPTVGASSYNEQFF.

The chain combines TRBV6-1 with TRBJ2-7, with D tentatively TRBD2 (5 bases). This CDR3 contains 14 residues. In germline, CDR1 is MNHNS, CDR2 SASEGT. V dropped 2 bases and J dropped 3 bases, with 11 bases sitting between them. The CDR3 loop is CASSESRDLYEQYF. CDR3 in DNA: TGTGCCAGCAGTGAATCCCGGGATCTCTACGAGCAGTACTTC.

This chain uses TRBV4-3 with TRBJ2-7, with 10 bases fitting TRBD2. Germline CDR1 LGHNA, CDR2 YSLEER. Trimming removed 1 base from V and 1 base from J; junction bases left unmatched: 10. The CDR3 covers 18 residues. CDR3 sequence (DNA): TGCGCCAGCAGCCAAGGAGGTGCTAGCGGGGGATTGTCCTACGAGCAGTACTTC. Translation: CASSQGGASGGLSYEQYF.

The rearrangement joins TRBV14 to TRBJ1-1; D unresolved. The CDR3 totals 15 residues. Trimming took 3 bases from V and 0 from J, leaving 11 bases between them. In germline, CDR1 is SGHDN, CDR2 FVKESK. The CDR3 region has the DNA TGTGCCAGCAGCCACCTCTCCCAACTGAACACTGAAGCTTTCTTT. It translates to CASSHLSQLNTEAFF.

The gene calls are TRBV9 and TRBJ2-7; 10 positions agree with TRBD1. Per germline, CDR1 SGDLS and CDR2 YYNGEE. The V gene end was trimmed by 2 bases and the J gene end by 7 bases; junction bases not matched to a gene: 9. The CDR3 totals 15 residues. The CDR3 is CASSVTGGGGGEQYF. The CDR3 nucleotides read TGTGCCAGCAGCGTGACAGGGGGCGGAGGCGGGGAGCAGTACTTC. Full variable domain (missing parts from reference TRBV9 and TRBJ2-7): DSGVTQTPKHLITATGQRVTLRCSPRSGDLSVYWYQQSLDQGLQFLIQYYNGEERAKGNILERFSAQQFPDLHSELNLSSLELGDSALYFCASSVTGGGGGEQYFGPGTRLTVT.

This clone was observed a handful of times. CDR3 sequence: CASSQGILKGGYTF. For the CDR3, the DNA is TGTGCCAGCAGCCAAGGGATCCTCAAGGGTGGCTACACCTTC. The chain carries TRBV4-2 and TRBJ1-2; D remains unclear. The CDR3 length is 14 residues. CDR1 LGHNA and CDR2 YNFKEQ come from the germline V gene. Trimming pared 1 base from V and 7 bases from J, leaving 13 bases between.

The rearrangement uses TRBV7-6 and TRBJ2-7; 8 nucleotides line up with TRBD2. Germline lookup yields CDR1 SGHVS and CDR2 FNYEAQ. This CDR3 comprises 14 residues. The V segment lost 5 bases and the J segment 3 bases; nucleotides outside the gene matches: 6. The CDR3 reads CASSPFGTSYEQYF. For the CDR3, the DNA is TGTGCCAGCAGCCCGTTCGGGACTAGCTACGAGCAGTACTTC.

Comments on this clone: Other nucleotide sequences from this sample produce the same CDR3. The genes are TRBV7-2 and TRBJ2-7; D is undetermined. Germline V lookup: CDR1 SGHTA, CDR2 FQGNSA. Deletions cut 0 bases from V and 0 bases from J, with 3 bases between. The CDR3 runs 13 residues. The CDR3 DNA follows: TGTGCCAGCAGCTTAGCGAGCTCCTACGAGCAGTACTTC. Protein sequence: CASSLASSYEQYF. Complete variable domain (other parts from reference TRBV7-2 and TRBJ2-7): GAGVSQSPSNKVTEKGKDVELRCDPISGHTALYWYRQSLGQGLEFLIYFQGNSAPDKSGLPSDRFSAERTGGSVSTLTIQRTQQEDSAVYLCASSLASSYEQYFGPGTRLTVT.

This clone was seen only once. The CDR3 region is CASSLGNTGDTEAFF. The DNA for the CDR3 is TGCGCCAGCAGCTTGGGGAACACAGGGGACACTGAAGCTTTCTTT. V usage is TRBV5-1 and J usage is TRBJ1-1; 7 bases fit TRBD1. Germline V lookup: CDR1 SGHRS, CDR2 YFSETQ. With 0 bases clipped from V and 3 bases from J, the junction kept 5 bases outside the gene matches. This CDR3 comprises 15 residues. The full variable domain, its missing parts supplied by reference TRBV5-1 and TRBJ1-1, is KAGVTQTPRYLIKTRGQQVTLSCSPISGHRSVSWYQQTPGQGLQFLFEYFSETQRNKGNFPGRFSGRQFSNSRSEMNVSTLELGDSALYLCASSLGNTGDTEAFFGQGTRLTVV.

This clone was seen just once. This rearrangement joins TRBV19 to TRBJ1-3; D gene unclear. Trimming took off 4 bases at V and 0 bases at J, with 16 bases between the two ends. The CDR3 is made up of 17 amino acids. Looked up from germline, CDR1 is LNHDA and CDR2 is SQIVND (reference sequence). The chain's CDR3 is CASSNSAVPGSGNTIYF. In DNA form, the CDR3 reads TGTGCCAGTAGTAATTCCGCAGTGCCGGGCTCTGGAAACACCATATATTTT.

CDR3 protein: CASSSGLAGVSGANVLTF. DNA for the CDR3: TGTGCCAGCAGCTCCGGACTAGCGGGGGTCTCTGGGGCCAACGTCCTGACTTTC. The genes are TRBV7-3 and TRBJ2-6; TRBD2 aligns across 13 bases. V dropped 4 bases and J dropped 0; count of bases not matched to a gene: 3. The germline V gene encodes CDR1 SGHTA and CDR2 FQGTGA. CDR3 length: 18 amino acids.

This rearrangement joins TRBV5-1 to TRBJ2-1; 15 bases match TRBD2. With 3 bases clipped from V and 2 bases from J, the junction kept 18 bases outside the gene matches. The CDR3 is 22 residues long. The V gene's germline CDR1 is SGHRS and CDR2 YFSETQ. CDR3 region: CASSSPPGTEGTSGGTYNEQFF. The CDR3 coding sequence is TGCGCCAGCAGCTCGCCGCCAGGGACGGAAGGGACTAGCGGGGGGACCTACAATGAGCAGTTCTTC.

V is TRBV28 and J is TRBJ2-1, with TRBD2 matching over 9 bases. J gave up 7 bases and V 5 bases, and 15 bases lay outside the gene matches. The CDR3 is 17 amino acids. Per germline, CDR1 MDHEN and CDR2 SYDVKM. The CDR3 DNA is TGTGCCAGCAGTCGGAGGGTGGGGACTAGCTTAAAAAATGAGCAGTTCTTC. It yields the protein CASSRRVGTSLKNEQFF.

This chain uses TRBV7-9 with TRBJ2-2, with 12 bases identical to TRBD2. In germline, CDR1 is SEHNR, CDR2 FQNEAQ (reference sequence). The CDR3 has 16 residues. After removal of 8 bases from V and 8 bases from J, the junction contained 12 bases not matched to a gene. CDR3 in DNA: TGTGCCAGCTACCCTAGCGGGAGGGCCTTCCCAGGGGAGCTGTTTTTT. Translating it yields CASYPSGRAFPGELFF.

The chain recombines TRBV2 with TRBJ1-1; no clear D. Trimming shortened V by 4 bases and J by 7 bases, and 16 bases separated the two germline ends. Germline V gives CDR1 SNHLY, CDR2 FYNNEI. The CDR3 contains 14 residues. The chain's CDR3 is CASSVLMAVSEAFF. The CDR3, as DNA: TGTGCCAGCAGTGTGTTAATGGCGGTCAGTGAAGCTTTCTTT. Full variable domain (outside the CDR3, taken from reference TRBV2 and TRBJ1-1): EPEVTQTPSHQVTQMGQEVILRCVPISNHLYFYWYRQILGQKVEFLVSFYNNEISEKSEIFDDQFSVERPDGSNFTLKIRSTKLEDSAMYFCASSVLMAVSEAFFGQGTRLTVV.

For this clone: Other DNA sequences in this sample translate to the same CDR3. The rearrangement joins TRBV25-1 to TRBJ1-5; D remains ambiguous. The ends were cut back, 4 bases at V and 2 bases at J, with 6 bases in the middle. This CDR3 has 13 amino acids. Germline CDR1 and CDR2: MGHDK and SYGVNS. CDR3 residues: CASSGPGNQPQHF. In nucleotides, the CDR3 is TGTGCCAGCAGTGGACCTGGCAATCAGCCCCAGCATTTT.

This chain links TRBV29-1 with TRBJ2-3; D might be TRBD1 or TRBD2, each matching 5 bases. Germline CDR1 SQVTM, CDR2 ANQGSEA. This CDR3 spans 13 amino acids. Trimming cost V 5 bases and J 2 bases, with 11 bases left between them. CDR3 sequence (DNA): TGCAGCGTTCGAGGGGTACACACAGATACGCAGTATTTT. Its translation: CSVRGVHTDTQYF.

The chain has TRBV25-1 and TRBJ2-5, with D uncertain. Between the trimmed V and J ends, which lost 1 base and 1 base, there was a span of 10 bases. In germline, CDR1 is MGHDK, CDR2 SYGVNS. The CDR3 length is 15 residues. Here the CDR3 DNA reads TGTGCCAGCAGTGAATTCAGACGGAGCCAAGAGACCCAGTACTTC. Translation gives CASSEFRRSQETQYF.

This chain uses TRBV14 with TRBJ2-3; 10 bases match TRBD2. The length of the CDR3 is 14 residues. Germline CDR1 SGHDN, CDR2 FVKESK. The ends lost 0 bases at V and 10 bases at J; junction bases unmatched: 4. The CDR3 reads CASSQDWTSGPQYF. CDR3 nucleotide sequence: TGTGCCAGCAGCCAAGATTGGACTAGCGGACCGCAGTATTTT.

About this clone: Other DNA sequences of this sample code for an identical CDR3. This rearrangement joins TRBV9 to TRBJ2-5; D ambiguous. CDR1 and CDR2 from the germline V gene are SGDLS and YYNGEE. The CDR3 is made up of 14 amino acids. The ends were cut back, 1 base at V and 0 bases at J, with 7 bases in the middle. The CDR3, as DNA: TGTGCCAGCAGCGTATCTCCCTACCAAGAGACCCAGTACTTC. As protein: CASSVSPYQETQYF.

This sequence joins TRBV28 and TRBJ2-7; 10 nucleotides align to TRBD2. Germline V gives CDR1 MDHEN, CDR2 SYDVKM. The CDR3 has 16 residues. The junction had 7 bases not matched to a gene; V was cut back by 3 bases and J by 2 bases. CDR3 nucleotides: TGTGCCAGCAGTTTCAACAGCGGGAGGGTGACCTACGAGCAGTACTTC. This translates into CASSFNSGRVTYEQYF.